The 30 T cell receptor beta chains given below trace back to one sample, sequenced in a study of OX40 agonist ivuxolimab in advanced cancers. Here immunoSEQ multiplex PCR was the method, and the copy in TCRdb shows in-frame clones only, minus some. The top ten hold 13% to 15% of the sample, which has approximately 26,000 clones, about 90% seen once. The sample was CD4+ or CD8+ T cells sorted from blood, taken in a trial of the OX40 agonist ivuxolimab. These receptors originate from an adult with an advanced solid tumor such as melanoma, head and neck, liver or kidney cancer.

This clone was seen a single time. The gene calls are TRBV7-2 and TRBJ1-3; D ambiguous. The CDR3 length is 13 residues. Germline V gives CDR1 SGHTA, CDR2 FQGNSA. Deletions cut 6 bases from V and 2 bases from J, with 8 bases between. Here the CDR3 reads CASSYGPGNTIYF. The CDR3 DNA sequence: TGTGCCAGCAGTTACGGCCCTGGAAACACCATATATTTT.

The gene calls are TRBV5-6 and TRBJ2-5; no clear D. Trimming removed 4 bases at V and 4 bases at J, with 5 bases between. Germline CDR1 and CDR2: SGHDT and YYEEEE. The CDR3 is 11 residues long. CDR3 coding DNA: TGTGCCAGCAGCCTTTCAGAGACCCAGTACTTC. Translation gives CASSLSETQYF.

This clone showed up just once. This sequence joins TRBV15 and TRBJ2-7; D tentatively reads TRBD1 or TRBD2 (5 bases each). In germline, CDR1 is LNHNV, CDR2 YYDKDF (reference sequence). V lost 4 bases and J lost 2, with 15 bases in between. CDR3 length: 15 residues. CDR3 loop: CATSMEAGPPYEQYF. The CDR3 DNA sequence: TGTGCCACCAGCATGGAGGCAGGGCCCCCCTACGAGCAGTACTTC.

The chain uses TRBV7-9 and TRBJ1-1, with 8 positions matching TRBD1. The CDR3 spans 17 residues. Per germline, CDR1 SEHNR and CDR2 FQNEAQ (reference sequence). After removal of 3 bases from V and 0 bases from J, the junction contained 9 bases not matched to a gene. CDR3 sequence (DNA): TGTGCCAGCAGCTTTCTAAGGACAGGGACGATGAACACTGAAGCTTTCTTT. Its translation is CASSFLRTGTMNTEAFF.

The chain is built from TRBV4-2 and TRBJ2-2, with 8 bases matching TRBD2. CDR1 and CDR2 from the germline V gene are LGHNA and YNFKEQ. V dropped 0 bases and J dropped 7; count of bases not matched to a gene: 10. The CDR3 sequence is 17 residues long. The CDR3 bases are TGTGCCAGCAGCCAAGACGCCAGCGGGAGTAGGAGCGGGGAGCTGTTTTTT. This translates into CASSQDASGSRSGELFF.

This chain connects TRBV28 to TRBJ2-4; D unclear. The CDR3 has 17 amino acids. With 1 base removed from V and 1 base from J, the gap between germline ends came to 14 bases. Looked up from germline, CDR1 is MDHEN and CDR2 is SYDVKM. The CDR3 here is CASSLSGSRLAKNIQYF. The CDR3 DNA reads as TGTGCCAGCAGTTTATCGGGCTCACGACTCGCCAAAAACATTCAGTACTTC.

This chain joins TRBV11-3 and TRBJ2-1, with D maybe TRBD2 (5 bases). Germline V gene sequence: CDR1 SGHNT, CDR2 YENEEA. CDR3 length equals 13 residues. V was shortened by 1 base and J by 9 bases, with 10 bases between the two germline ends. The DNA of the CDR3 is TGTGCCAGCAGCTTAGGGAGACTATCTGAGCAGTTCTTC. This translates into CASSLGRLSEQFF. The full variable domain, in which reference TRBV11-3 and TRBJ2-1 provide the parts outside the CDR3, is EAGVVQSPRYKIIEKKQPVAFWCNPISGHNTLYWYLQNLGQGPELLIRYENEEAVDDSQLPKDRFSAERLKGVDSTLKIQPAELGDSAVYLCASSLGRLSEQFFGPGTRLTVL.

The CDR3: CASSQGYGGSNYGYTF. In DNA form, the CDR3 reads TGCGCCAGCAGCCAAGGTTATGGCGGCTCTAACTATGGCTACACCTTC. This sequence joins TRBV4-1 and TRBJ1-2, with D unclear. Trimming took 1 base from V and 0 from J, leaving 12 bases between them. CDR1 is MGHRA and CDR2 is YSYEKL in the germline V gene. The CDR3 covers 16 residues.

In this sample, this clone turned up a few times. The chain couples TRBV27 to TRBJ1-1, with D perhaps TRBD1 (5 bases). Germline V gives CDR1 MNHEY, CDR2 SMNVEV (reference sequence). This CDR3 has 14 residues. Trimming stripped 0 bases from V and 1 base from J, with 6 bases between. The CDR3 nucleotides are TGTGCCAGCAGTTTATCCCAGGGGAACACTGAAGCTTTCTTT. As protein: CASSLSQGNTEAFF.

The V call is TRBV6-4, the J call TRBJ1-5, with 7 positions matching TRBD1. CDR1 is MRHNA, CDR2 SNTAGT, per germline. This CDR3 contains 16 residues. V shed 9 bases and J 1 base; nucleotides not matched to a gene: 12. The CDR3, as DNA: TGTGCCAGACGGCTTAGGGGGCATTGGAGCAATCAGCCCCAGCATTTT. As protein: CARRLRGHWSNQPQHF.

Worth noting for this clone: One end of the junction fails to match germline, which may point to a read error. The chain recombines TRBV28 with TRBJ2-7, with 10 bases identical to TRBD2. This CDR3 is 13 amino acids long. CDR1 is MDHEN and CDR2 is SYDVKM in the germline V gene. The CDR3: CAGSGGATYEQYF. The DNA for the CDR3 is TGTGCCGGCAGCGGGGGGGCAACCTACGAGCAGTACTTC.

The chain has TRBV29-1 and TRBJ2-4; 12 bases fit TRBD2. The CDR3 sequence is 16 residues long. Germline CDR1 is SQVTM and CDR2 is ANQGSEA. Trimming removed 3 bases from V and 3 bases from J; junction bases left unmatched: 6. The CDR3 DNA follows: TGCAGCGTTGATCGTGGACTAGCGGGACTCAAAAACATTCAGTACTTC. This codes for CSVDRGLAGLKNIQYF.

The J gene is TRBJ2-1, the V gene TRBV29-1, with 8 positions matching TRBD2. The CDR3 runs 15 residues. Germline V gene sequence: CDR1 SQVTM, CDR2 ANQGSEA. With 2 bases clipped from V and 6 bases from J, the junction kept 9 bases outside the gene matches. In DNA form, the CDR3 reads TGCAGCGTTGAAAACAGCGGGAGTTGGTCCAATGAGCAGTTCTTC. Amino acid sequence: CSVENSGSWSNEQFF.

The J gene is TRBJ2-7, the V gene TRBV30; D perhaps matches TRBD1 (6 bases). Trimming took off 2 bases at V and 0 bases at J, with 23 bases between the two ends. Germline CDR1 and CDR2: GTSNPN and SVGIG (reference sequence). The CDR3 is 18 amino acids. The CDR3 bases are TGTGCCTGGAGTCCATCTTATCGAGACAGGCCCAGCTCCTACGAGCAGTACTTC. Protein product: CAWSPSYRDRPSSYEQYF. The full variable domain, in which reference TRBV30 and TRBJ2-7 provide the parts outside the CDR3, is SQTIHQWPATLVQPVGSPLSLECTVEGTSNPNLYWYRQAAGRGLQLLFYSVGIGQISSEVPQNLSASRPQDRQFILSSKKLLLSDSGFYLCAWSPSYRDRPSSYEQYFGPGTRLTVT.

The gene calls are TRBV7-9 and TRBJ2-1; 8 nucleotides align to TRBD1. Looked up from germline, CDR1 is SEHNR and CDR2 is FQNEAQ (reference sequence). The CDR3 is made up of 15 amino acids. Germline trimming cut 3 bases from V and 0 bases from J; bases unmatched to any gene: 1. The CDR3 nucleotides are TGTGCCAGCAGCTTCGGACAGGGCTCCTACAATGAGCAGTTCTTC. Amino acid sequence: CASSFGQGSYNEQFF.

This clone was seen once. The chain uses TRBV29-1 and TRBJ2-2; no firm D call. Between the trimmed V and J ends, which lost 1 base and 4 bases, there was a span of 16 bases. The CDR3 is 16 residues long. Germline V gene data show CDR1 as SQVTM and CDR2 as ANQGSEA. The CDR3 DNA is TGCAGCGTTGAAGTCGGGCGGAGTCTAGGCACCGGGGAGCTGTTTTTT. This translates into CSVEVGRSLGTGELFF.

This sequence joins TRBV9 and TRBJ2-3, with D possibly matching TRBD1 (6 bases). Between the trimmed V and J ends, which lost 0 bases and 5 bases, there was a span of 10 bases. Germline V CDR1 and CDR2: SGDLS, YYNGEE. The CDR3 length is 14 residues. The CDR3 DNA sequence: TGTGCCAGCAGCGTAGGGGGGCAGGGAGATACGCAGTATTTT. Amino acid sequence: CASSVGGQGDTQYF.

CDR3 DNA sequence: TGTGCCAGCAGGAGCAGGGGTTTTAACACAGATACGCAGTATTTT. This translates into CASRSRGFNTDTQYF. V gene TRBV2 combines with J gene TRBJ2-3, with D perhaps TRBD1 (6 bases). Trimming removed 6 bases from V and 2 bases from J, with 15 bases in between. The length of the CDR3 is 15 residues. Germline V lookup: CDR1 SNHLY, CDR2 FYNNEI.

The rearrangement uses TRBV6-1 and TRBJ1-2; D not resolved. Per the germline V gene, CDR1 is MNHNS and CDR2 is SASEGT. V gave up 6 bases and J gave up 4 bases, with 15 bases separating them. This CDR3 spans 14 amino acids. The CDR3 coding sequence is TGTGCCAGCAGCGCCTCATGGACCAGCTATGGCTACACCTTC. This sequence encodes CASSASWTSYGYTF.

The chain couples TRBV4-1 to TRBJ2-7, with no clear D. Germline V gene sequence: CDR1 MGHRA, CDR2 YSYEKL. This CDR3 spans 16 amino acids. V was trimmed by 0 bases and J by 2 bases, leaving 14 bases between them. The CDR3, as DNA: TGCGCCAGCAGCCAAGATATTGGATACGGAACCTACGAGCAGTACTTC. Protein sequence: CASSQDIGYGTYEQYF.

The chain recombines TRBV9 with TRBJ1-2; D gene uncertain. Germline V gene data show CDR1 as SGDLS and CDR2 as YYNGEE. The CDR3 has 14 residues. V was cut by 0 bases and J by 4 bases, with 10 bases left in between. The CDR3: CASSVAAATYGYTF. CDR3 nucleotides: TGTGCCAGCAGCGTAGCGGCAGCAACCTATGGCTACACCTTC.

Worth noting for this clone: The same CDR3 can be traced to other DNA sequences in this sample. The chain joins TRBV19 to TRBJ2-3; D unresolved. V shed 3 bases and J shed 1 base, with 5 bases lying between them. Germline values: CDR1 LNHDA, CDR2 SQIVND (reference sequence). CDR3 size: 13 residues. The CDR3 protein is CASSILGTDTQYF. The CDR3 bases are TGTGCCAGTAGTATCCTGGGCACAGATACGCAGTATTTT.

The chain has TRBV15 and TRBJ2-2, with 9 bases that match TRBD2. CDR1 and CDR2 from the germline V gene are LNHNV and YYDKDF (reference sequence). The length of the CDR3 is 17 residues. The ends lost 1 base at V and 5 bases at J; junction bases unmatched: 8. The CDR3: CATSRVGVAGVTGELFF. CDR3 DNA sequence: TGTGCCACCAGCAGAGTAGGAGTAGCGGGAGTTACCGGGGAGCTGTTTTTT.

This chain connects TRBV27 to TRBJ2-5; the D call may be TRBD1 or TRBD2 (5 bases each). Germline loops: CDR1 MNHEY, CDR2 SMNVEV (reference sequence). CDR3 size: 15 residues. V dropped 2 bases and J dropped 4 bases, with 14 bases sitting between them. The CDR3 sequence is CASSLTLTGRETQYF. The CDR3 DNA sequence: TGTGCCAGCAGTTTAACGCTGACGGGACGAGAGACCCAGTACTTC.

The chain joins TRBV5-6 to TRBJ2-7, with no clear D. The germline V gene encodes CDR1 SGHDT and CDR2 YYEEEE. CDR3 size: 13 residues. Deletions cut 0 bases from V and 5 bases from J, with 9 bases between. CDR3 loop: CASSLALLDEQYF. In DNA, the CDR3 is TGTGCCAGCAGCTTGGCCCTCCTCGACGAGCAGTACTTC.

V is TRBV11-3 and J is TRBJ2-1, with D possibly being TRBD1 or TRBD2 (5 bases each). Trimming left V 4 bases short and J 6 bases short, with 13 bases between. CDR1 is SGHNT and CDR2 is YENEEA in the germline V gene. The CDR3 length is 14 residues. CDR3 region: CASSWAGTSNEQFF. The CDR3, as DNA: TGTGCCAGCAGCTGGGCCGGGACCAGCAATGAGCAGTTCTTC.

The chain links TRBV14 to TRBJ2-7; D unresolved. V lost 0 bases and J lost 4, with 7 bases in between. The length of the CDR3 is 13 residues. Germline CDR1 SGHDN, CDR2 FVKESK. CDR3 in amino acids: CASSQDNFYEQYF. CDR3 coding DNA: TGTGCCAGCAGCCAAGATAACTTTTACGAGCAGTACTTC.

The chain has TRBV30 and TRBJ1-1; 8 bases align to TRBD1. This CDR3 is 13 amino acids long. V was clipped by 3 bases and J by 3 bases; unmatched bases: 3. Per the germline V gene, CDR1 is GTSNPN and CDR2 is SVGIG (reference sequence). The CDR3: CAWSETGDTEAFF. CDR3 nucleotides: TGTGCCTGGAGCGAGACAGGGGACACTGAAGCTTTCTTT.

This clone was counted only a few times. CDR3 sequence reads: CASSIQGYYEQYF. In DNA, the CDR3 is TGTGCCAGTAGTATCCAGGGTTACTACGAGCAGTACTTC. The V gene is TRBV19, the J gene TRBJ2-7; possibly TRBD1 for D (5 bases). The CDR3 sequence is 13 residues long. Per the germline V gene, CDR1 is LNHDA and CDR2 is SQIVND (reference sequence). V was clipped by 3 bases and J by 3 bases, with 9 bases between them.

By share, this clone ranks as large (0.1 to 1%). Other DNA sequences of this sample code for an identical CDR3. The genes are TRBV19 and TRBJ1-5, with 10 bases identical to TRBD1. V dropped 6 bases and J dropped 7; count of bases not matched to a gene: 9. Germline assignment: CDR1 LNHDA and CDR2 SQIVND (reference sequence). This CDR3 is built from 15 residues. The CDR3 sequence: CASSRWGQGNQPQHF. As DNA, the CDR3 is TGTGCCAGTAGCCGGTGGGGACAGGGGAACCAGCCCCAGCATTTT.